This TCR beta chain was captured in a study of blood T cells in healthy people across ages (dated by TCRdb to the mid-2010s). For the study in its entirety: In model experiments, roughly one uniquely barcoded TCR beta cDNA molecule per two T cells was captured by template switching. Age-related changes in TCR beta repertoire diversity were measured in the study by deep sequencing normalized with unique cDNA molecular identifiers. Donors were grouped into four age groups: young (average 16 years), middle-aged (39), aged (62) and long-lived (less than 85). To avoid experimental bias, donors of different ages were randomly spread across the sequencing lanes. The study analyzed two additional independent replicas of 1 million unique cDNA reads from the same blood draw for two donors, one aged 18 to 29 and one aged 80 or older.

Broad study findings and their caveats: Total diversity estimates from one million sequenced T cells were considered lower bounds and underestimates. Observed TCR beta diversity correlated strongly with the percentage of naive T cells measured by flow cytometry. Observed TCR beta diversity per million T cells fell roughly linearly with age, and a significant reduction was already apparent by age roughly 40. Compared with the aged group, more naive CD4+ T cells, fewer expanded clones and increased TCR diversity were shown by the long-lived group, suggesting age selection. Because donor CMV infection status was unknown, age-related changes in expanded clonotypes were potentially confounded. Conclusive comparison of naive and antigen-experienced compartments was prevented by the profiling of bulk unsorted PBMCs.

CDR1 is given as SSHAT and CDR2 as FNYEAQ, both from the germline V gene (reference sequence). Counted from cysteine to phenylalanine, this CDR3 has 14 amino acids. Solely the CDR3 DNA is kept, with 42 bases framed from the first base. V sheds 6 bases and J sheds 0 bases, leaving 8 bases between their ends. The donors were roughly 38 Caucasian individuals from Russia, aged about 6 to 95 years, who were systemically healthy. Each donor gave 8 to 10 milliliters of peripheral blood, collected into EDTA-treated Vacutainer tubes. Ficoll-Paque density-gradient centrifugation was used to isolate PBMCs, with at least 6.5 million per sample. Trizol reagent was used to extract total RNA from the PBMCs, yielding at least 6 micrograms per sample. For every donor, an aliquot of PBMCs went through flow cytometry to measure the percentages of naive CD45RAhigh/CD27high T cells. Worth noting for this clonotype: What this receptor recognizes is not known. There are no base qualities to consult, and no much larger clone falls within one base.

Library preparation employed 5' RACE. Reads for this sample came from an Illumina HiSeq 2500. A second PCR of about 6 to 11 cycles was run with a J-beta primer mix and a sample-barcoded 5' primer. A unique molecular identifier was introduced onto each TCR beta cDNA molecule by a template-switch 5' adaptor carrying 12 random nucleotides. Each sample yielded at least 2.5 million CDR3-containing paired-end reads. The Mint cDNA synthesis kit, primed by a TRBC-specific oligonucleotide, was used to synthesize first-strand cDNA from all RNA. Following uracil-DNA glycosylase treatment, all cDNA underwent a first 18-cycle PCR with the universal primers M1SS and BC2_uni_R. Per the original workflow: Each sample was normalized by randomly selecting 1 million high-quality reads, each carrying a distinct molecular identifier. Instead of being binned into consensus sequences, reads with shared molecular identifiers were discarded. MiTCR, set to a Q25 quality threshold and the strictest error-elimination algorithm, was used for CDR3 identification, clonotype clustering and error correction. A nonparametric unseen species model using Euler transformation provided a lower-bound estimate of total TCR beta diversity. TCRdb cleaned the public reads at Q25 with fastp, built clones with MiXCR and kept in-frame beta chains. Each entry merges the rows of one CDR3 protein and shows their most common DNA and genes. These V and J calls derive from TCRdb rather than the authors' analysis. For this sample the table gives 650,000 to 800,000 distinct CDR3 sequences, of which about 51% were detected only once. The top ten constitute roughly 14% of the sample.

Sequences were obtained from blood. The chain joins TRBV7-7 to TRBJ2-2, with the D gene not confidently named. This TCR was sampled from a woman older than 75 in good health. The DNA reads TGTGCCAGCAGGCCGACGGCGAACACCGGGGAGCTGTTTTTT. Its protein is CASRPTANTGELFF.